The 16 T cell receptor beta chains below all came from one sample that was sequenced in a study of T-cell memory formation after mild COVID-19. TCRdb recomputed calls from the 5' RACE reads with MiXCR, one row per CDR3 protein. The sample holds about 350,000 distinct CDR3 sequences, around 13% seen once. Sample: PBMCs or a T cell subset sorted from them (not recorded which). All receptors derive from a man aged 18 to 35 who had mild COVID-19 (a few samples of this study predate the infection). Cell type and time point are not known.

The chain carries TRBV20-1 and TRBJ1-2, with D maybe TRBD1 (5 bases). CDR1 and CDR2 from the germline V gene are DFQATT and SNEGSKA (reference sequence). The CDR3 totals 12 residues. The germline V and J ends were trimmed by 8 bases and 4 bases, with 14 bases remaining between them. CDR3 sequence (DNA): TGCAGTCGGGGCCGCCCTACCTATGGCTACACCTTC. Residues: CSRGRPTYGYTF.

The chain combines TRBV5-4 with TRBJ2-3, with 9 bases that match TRBD2. Germline loops: CDR1 SGHNT, CDR2 YYREEE (reference sequence). Trimming took 4 bases from V and 8 from J; bases not matched to a gene: 11. The CDR3 loop spans 15 amino acids. Written as DNA, the CDR3 is TGTGCCAGCAGCCCCTCGGGTAGCGGGGGAACTACGCAGTATTTT. Translation: CASSPSGSGGTTQYF.

V and J are TRBV12-3 or TRBV12-4 and TRBJ1-4, with no clear D. The length of the CDR3 is 12 residues. V was cut by 5 bases and J by 10 bases, with 11 bases left in between. The CDR3 sequence is CASSPLWGKLFF. Here the CDR3 DNA reads TGTGCCAGCAGTCCCCTTTGGGGAAAACTGTTTTTT.

The V call is TRBV2, the J call TRBJ1-6; 9 bases are a match to TRBD1. Trimming cost V 7 bases and J 8 bases; bases outside gene matches: 3. The germline V gene encodes CDR1 SNHLY and CDR2 FYNNEI. The CDR3 length is 13 residues. CDR3 protein: CASMGQGDSPLHF. The CDR3 bases are TGTGCCAGCATGGGACAGGGAGATTCACCCCTCCACTTT.

In its sample, this clonotype was seen a few times. The V call is TRBV7-2, the J call TRBJ2-6, with D possibly being TRBD1 (5 bases). CDR1 and CDR2 (germline): SGHTA, FQGNSA. Trimming cost V 0 bases and J 0 bases, with 9 bases left between them. CDR3 length equals 17 residues. The CDR3 sequence: CASSLARVTSGANVLTF. Written as DNA, the CDR3 is TGTGCCAGCAGCTTAGCCAGGGTCACCTCTGGGGCCAACGTCCTGACTTTC.

The V gene is TRBV6-6, the J gene TRBJ1-1; D gene uncertain. The CDR3 is 12 amino acids. Between the trimmed V and J ends, which lost 4 bases and 3 bases, there was a span of 6 bases. The germline CDR1 and CDR2 sequences are MNHNY and SVGAGI (reference sequence). The CDR3 DNA follows: TGTGCCAGCAGTTGGGGAGACACTGAAGCTTTCTTT. It translates to CASSWGDTEAFF.

This clonotype was counted only a few times. This chain joins TRBV30 and TRBJ1-6; TRBD1 is a possible D gene (5 bases). Trimming cost V 4 bases and J 11 bases, with 15 bases left between them. Germline CDR1 reads GTSNPN; CDR2 reads SVGIG (reference sequence). The CDR3 length is 13 residues. CDR3 DNA sequence: TGTGCCTGGAACCTCCTCCAGGGTACACCCCTCCACTTT. This gives the protein CAWNLLQGTPLHF.

This clonotype was found a few times. The chain recombines TRBV10-3 with TRBJ2-5; 10 bases agree with TRBD2. Germline CDR1 ENHRY, CDR2 SYGVKD. The trim removed 2 bases at V and 2 bases at J, leaving 2 bases unmatched. The CDR3 totals 15 residues. CDR3 DNA sequence: TGTGCCATCAGTGAGGCTAGCGGGGGACAAGAGACCCAGTACTTC. It specifies CAISEASGGQETQYF.

In its sample, this clonotype was seen many times. V usage is TRBV18 and J usage is TRBJ2-3, with a possible D match to TRBD1 (6 bases). The length of the CDR3 is 15 residues. Germline CDR1 KGHSH, CDR2 LQKENI. Trimming removed 1 base at V and 10 bases at J, with 18 bases between. CDR3 sequence: CASSPRGPVAMAQYF. The CDR3 DNA is TGTGCCAGCTCACCACGGGGGCCAGTCGCTATGGCGCAGTATTTT.

The sample holds many counts of this clonotype. The CDR3 nucleotides read TGTGCCAGTAGTCCAGGGACAGGGATCGATGGCTACACCTTC. This gives the protein CASSPGTGIDGYTF. This sequence joins TRBV19 and TRBJ1-2; 9 bases agree with TRBD1. J gave up 6 bases and V 5 bases, and 7 bases lay outside the gene matches. The CDR3 is made up of 14 amino acids. Germline V gene data show CDR1 as LNHDA and CDR2 as SQIVND (reference sequence).

This clonotype came up a few times. The V call is TRBV14, the J call TRBJ2-3; D gene uncertain. V was clipped by 1 base and J by 6 bases, with 8 bases between them. The CDR3 spans 13 residues. From germline, CDR1 is SGHDN and CDR2 FVKESK. This CDR3 is CASSQAGLDTQYF. The CDR3 DNA reads TGTGCCAGCAGCCAAGCCGGCTTGGATACGCAGTATTTT. The full variable domain, rest sourced from reference TRBV14 and TRBJ2-3, is EAGVTQFPSHSVIEKGQTVTLRCDPISGHDNLYWYRRVMGKEIKFLLHFVKESKQDESGMPNNRFLAERTGGTYSTLKVQPAELEDSGVYFCASSQAGLDTQYFGPGTRLTVL.

A few counts support this clonotype. The J gene is TRBJ1-1, the V gene TRBV6-5, with D possibly TRBD1 on 6 matching bases. Trimming left V 4 bases short and J 0 bases short, with 12 bases between. Germline-derived CDR1 and CDR2 are MNHEY and SVGAGI. The CDR3 runs 15 residues. CDR3: CASSFGGLVNTEAFF. The CDR3 DNA is TGTGCCAGCAGTTTCGGGGGGCTCGTGAACACTGAAGCTTTCTTT.

The chain is built from TRBV24-1 and TRBJ2-3; D remains ambiguous. Per the germline V gene, CDR1 is KGHDR and CDR2 is SFDVKD. V was cut by 4 bases and J by 5 bases, with 9 bases left in between. This CDR3 contains 13 residues. CDR3 coding DNA: TGTGCCACCAGTGACTCCTGGGGAGATACGCAGTATTTT. Translated: CATSDSWGDTQYF.

V usage is TRBV7-2 and J usage is TRBJ2-1; 9 nucleotides agree with TRBD2. Trimming removed 5 bases from V and 5 bases from J; junction bases left unmatched: 4. Looked up from germline, CDR1 is SGHTA and CDR2 is FQGNSA. The CDR3 covers 14 residues. The CDR3 coding sequence is TGTGCCAGCAGCCGACTAGCGGCGCACAATGAGCAGTTCTTC. Translation: CASSRLAAHNEQFF. The full variable domain, completed using reference TRBV7-2 and TRBJ2-1, is GAGVSQSPSNKVTEKGKDVELRCDPISGHTALYWYRQSLGQGLEFLIYFQGNSAPDKSGLPSDRFSAERTGGSVSTLTIQRTQQEDSAVYLCASSRLAAHNEQFFGPGTRLTVL.

This rearrangement joins TRBV27 to TRBJ1-2; TRBD1 agrees at 9 bases. In germline, CDR1 is MNHEY, CDR2 SMNVEV (reference sequence). The CDR3 is 14 amino acids. Trimming cost V 4 bases and J 7 bases; bases outside gene matches: 7. The CDR3 DNA follows: TGTGCCAGCAGTTCCGGGACAGGGAATGCTGGCTACACCTTC. Translating it yields CASSSGTGNAGYTF.

This chain uses TRBV7-3 with TRBJ2-7; 7 nucleotides line up with TRBD1. This CDR3 is 18 amino acids long. After removal of 1 base from V and 0 bases from J, the junction contained 12 bases not matched to a gene. Germline CDR1 is SGHTA and CDR2 is FQGTGA. In nucleotides, the CDR3 is TGTGCCAGCAGCTTAAACCCGGCAGAGGGGGCAATCTCCTACGAGCAGTACGTC. This translates into CASSLNPAEGAISYEQYV.